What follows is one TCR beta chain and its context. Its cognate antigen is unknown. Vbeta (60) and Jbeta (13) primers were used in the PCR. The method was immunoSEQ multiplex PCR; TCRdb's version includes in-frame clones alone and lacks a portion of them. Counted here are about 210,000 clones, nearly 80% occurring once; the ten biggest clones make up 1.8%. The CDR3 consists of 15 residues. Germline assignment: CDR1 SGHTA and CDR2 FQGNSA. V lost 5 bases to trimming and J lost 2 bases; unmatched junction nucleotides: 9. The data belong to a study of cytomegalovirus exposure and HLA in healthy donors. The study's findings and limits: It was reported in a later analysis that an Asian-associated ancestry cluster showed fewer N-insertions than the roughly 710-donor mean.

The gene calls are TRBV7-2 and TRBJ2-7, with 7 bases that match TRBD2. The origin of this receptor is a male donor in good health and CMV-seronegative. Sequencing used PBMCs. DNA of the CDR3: TGTGCCAGCAGCCGGGGGAGGGCTTTTGCCTACGAGCAGTACTTC. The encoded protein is CASSRGRAFAYEQYF. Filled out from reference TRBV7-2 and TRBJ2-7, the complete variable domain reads GAGVSQSPSNKVTEKGKDVELRCDPISGHTALYWYRQSLGQGLEFLIYFQGNSAPDKSGLPSDRFSAERTGGSVSTLTIQRTQQEDSAVYLCASSRGRAFAYEQYFGPGTRLTVT.